The subject of this entry is one TCR beta chain. V lost 7 bases and J 7 bases, leaving 10 bases between the germline ends. The CDR3 has 12 residues. The V gene's germline CDR1 is SNHLY and CDR2 FYNNEI. These data belong to a study of Ad26.COV2.S vaccination and SARS-CoV-2 variants. On the study more broadly: Once or twice, 56 days apart, Ad26.COV2.S was delivered intramuscularly.

Treatment here: about 20 received Ad26.COV2.S at low or high dose, single or two shots; several received placebo; per-sample allocation not given. The study sampled participants on day 63 after the first vaccine or placebo injection. The method was immunoSEQ multiplex PCR; TCRdb's version includes in-frame clones alone and lacks a portion of them. The sample lists 300,000 to 450,000 clones, around 83% occurring once. This sequence joins TRBV2 and TRBJ1-4; D is uncertain. Here the sequenced sample was peripheral blood, taken in a trial of Ad26.COV2.S vaccine versus placebo. This TCR was recovered from a person between 18 and 65 years old who received the Ad26.COV2.S COVID-19 vaccine or a placebo. The CDR3, as DNA: TGTGCCAGCACCCTAGGTAGTGAAAAACTGTTTTTT. Residues: CASTLGSEKLFF.